The 11 T cell receptor beta chains listed next were all sequenced from one sample in a study of control samples from healthy donors and cancer patients. Repertoires were generated with immunoSEQ multiplex PCR, while TCRdb's copy carries only in-frame clones and drops some. Of roughly 150,000 clones in the sample, 80% to 95% were seen once. Material for sequencing was blood. The receptors were sampled from a woman between 25 and 40 years old in good health.

The chain couples TRBV2 to TRBJ2-1, with D possibly called TRBD1 or TRBD2 (5 bases each). V was trimmed by 4 bases and J by 5 bases, leaving 12 bases between them. The CDR3 extends over 14 amino acids. Germline CDR1 is SNHLY and CDR2 is FYNNEI. The CDR3: CASSGDQRHNEQFF. The DNA of the CDR3 is TGTGCCAGCAGTGGGGACCAGCGGCACAATGAGCAGTTCTTC.

This clone was seen only a few times. The rearrangement joins TRBV11-2 to TRBJ2-1; TRBD2 aligns across 10 bases. V was pared by 4 bases and J by 7 bases, with 7 bases of the junction left unmatched. The CDR3 extends over 15 amino acids. The V gene's germline CDR1 is SGHAT and CDR2 FQNNGV. The CDR3 here is CASSSQLAGRNEQFF. In DNA form, the CDR3 reads TGTGCCAGCAGCTCCCAACTAGCGGGACGAAATGAGCAGTTCTTC.

The chain uses TRBV11-2 and TRBJ1-1; no clear D. The CDR3 spans 13 residues. Germline loops: CDR1 SGHAT, CDR2 FQNNGV. Trimming removed 3 bases from V and 2 bases from J, with 7 bases in between. In DNA, the CDR3 is TGTGCCAGCAGCTTCGTTCGCAACACTGAAGCTTTCTTT. Residues: CASSFVRNTEAFF.

The V gene is TRBV6-2 or TRBV6-3, the J gene TRBJ2-1; no clear D. This CDR3 is built from 13 residues. Germline values: CDR1 MNHEY, CDR2 SVGEGT. The germline V and J ends were trimmed by 2 bases and 5 bases, with 7 bases remaining between them. CDR3 sequence reads: CASSYQAHNEQFF. Here the CDR3 DNA reads TGTGCCAGCAGTTACCAGGCCCACAATGAGCAGTTCTTC.

This chain links TRBV5-8 with TRBJ1-1, with D unresolved. Germline CDR1 is SGHTS and CDR2 is YDEGEE. V lost 0 bases and J 2 bases, leaving 8 bases between the germline ends. The CDR3 is 14 residues long. The DNA of the CDR3 is TGTGCCAGCAGCTTGGCCGGATTCAACACTGAAGCTTTCTTT. Translated: CASSLAGFNTEAFF.

The chain links TRBV19 to TRBJ1-1, with D uncertain. V gave up 8 bases and J gave up 1 base, with 11 bases separating them. This CDR3 has 13 amino acids. Germline V gene sequence: CDR1 LNHDA, CDR2 SQIVND (reference sequence). The CDR3 sequence: CASGVGSNTEAFF. In DNA, the CDR3 is TGTGCCAGTGGTGTGGGGTCGAACACTGAAGCTTTCTTT.

The rearrangement joins TRBV11-2 to TRBJ2-7, with TRBD1 matching over 8 bases. The CDR3 totals 13 residues. V lost 3 bases and J lost 3; bases outside the gene matches: 1. Germline-derived CDR1 and CDR2 are SGHAT and FQNNGV. DNA of the CDR3: TGTGCCAGCAGCTTTGGACAGGGCTACGAGCAGTACTTC. Translated, it gives CASSFGQGYEQYF.

This clone was found a few times. This chain uses TRBV16 with TRBJ2-7; 11 bases line up with TRBD1. CDR3 length: 15 residues. V was clipped by 0 bases and J by 7 bases; unmatched bases: 5. Looked up from germline, CDR1 is KGHSY and CDR2 is FQNENV. The CDR3 region is CASSQSRTGGDEQYF. The CDR3 nucleotides read TGTGCCAGCAGCCAATCTAGGACAGGGGGCGATGAGCAGTACTTC.

The chain is built from TRBV5-1 and TRBJ2-2, with 8 bases identical to TRBD2. The CDR3 is 16 residues long. Germline CDR1 SGHRS, CDR2 YFSETQ. The trim removed 1 base at V and 4 bases at J, leaving 6 bases unmatched. CDR3 coding DNA: TGCGCCAGCAGCTTGCTCGCGGGAGGATCCACCGGGGAGCTGTTTTTT. It encodes CASSLLAGGSTGELFF.

This rearrangement joins TRBV19 to TRBJ2-5; 12 positions agree with TRBD1. This CDR3 comprises 13 residues. Germline V gives CDR1 LNHDA, CDR2 SQIVND (reference sequence). With 11 bases clipped from V and 7 bases from J, the junction kept 8 bases outside the gene matches. Here the CDR3 DNA reads TGTGCCTGTTCCGGGACAGGGGGCTTGACCCAGTACTTC. Translation: CACSGTGGLTQYF.

The chain is built from TRBV4-2 and TRBJ1-3; 8 bases agree with TRBD1. Germline V CDR1 and CDR2: LGHNA, YNFKEQ. V shed 3 bases, J shed 2 bases, and the junction held 6 bases outside the gene matches. This CDR3 has 16 amino acids. The CDR3 sequence: CASSQRQGRTGNTIYF. CDR3 DNA: TGTGCCAGCAGCCAGAGACAGGGGAGGACTGGAAACACCATATATTTT.